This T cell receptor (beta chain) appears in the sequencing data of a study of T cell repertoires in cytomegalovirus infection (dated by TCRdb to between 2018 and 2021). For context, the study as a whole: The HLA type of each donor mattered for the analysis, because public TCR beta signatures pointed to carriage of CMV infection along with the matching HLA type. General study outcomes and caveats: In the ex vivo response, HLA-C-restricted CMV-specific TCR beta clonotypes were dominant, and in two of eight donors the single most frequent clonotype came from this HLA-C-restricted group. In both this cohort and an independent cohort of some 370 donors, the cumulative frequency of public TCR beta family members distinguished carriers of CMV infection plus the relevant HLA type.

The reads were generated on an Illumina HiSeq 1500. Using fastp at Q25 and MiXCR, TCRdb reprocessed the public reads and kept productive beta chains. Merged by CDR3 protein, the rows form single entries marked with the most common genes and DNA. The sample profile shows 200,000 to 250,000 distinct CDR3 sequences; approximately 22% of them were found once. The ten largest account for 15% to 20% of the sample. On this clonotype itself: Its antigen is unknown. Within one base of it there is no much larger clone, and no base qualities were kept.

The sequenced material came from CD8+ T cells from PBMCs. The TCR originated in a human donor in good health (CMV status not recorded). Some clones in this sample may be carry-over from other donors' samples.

The CDR3 region reads CASSIGPNGYNEQFF. The DNA sequence follows: TGTGCCAGTAGTATCGGACCCAATGGCTACAATGAGCAGTTCTTC. Recombination connected TRBV19 to TRBJ2-1, with the identity of the D gene unclear. Cut back by 3 bases and 3 bases, the V and J ends lie 12 bases apart. Reading the germline V gene (reference sequence) gives CDR1 LNHDA and CDR2 SQIVND. Measured from the cysteine to the phenylalanine, the CDR3 is 15 residues long. The retained sequence is limited to the CDR3, 45 bases, with the frame set at the first base. This CDR3, with the reference TRBV19 and TRBJ2-1 proteins standing in past its ends, gives the full variable domain DGGITQSPKYLFRKEGQNVTLSCEQNLNHDAMYWYRQDPGQGLRLIYYSQIVNDFQKGDIAEGYSVSREKKESFPLTVTSAQKNPTAFYLCASSIGPNGYNEQFFGPGTRLTVL.